The 5 T cell receptor beta chains in this list originate from one sample, sequenced in a study of regulatory T cells in long-lasting Graves disease. Time point specified: newly diagnosed GD, antithyroid drugs for less than 3 months. PBMC RNA served as the TCR library source. CDR3-region Arm-PCR and iRepertoire HTBI primers produced the TCR beta libraries. TCRdb called the multiplex PCR reads again in MiXCR, with one record for every CDR3 protein. The profile covers some 410,000 distinct CDR3 sequences, with 16% appearing a single time and around 10% taken by the ten largest. The sample was also linked to a second study, of T cells in Graves' hyperthyroidism and ophthalmopathy.

Sequencing was performed on peripheral blood mononuclear cells (PBMCs), taken at new diagnosis, from a patient treated with antithyroid drugs. These receptors were obtained from a woman in her thirties with Graves disease.

Many counts were recorded for this clonotype. The chain combines TRBV28 with TRBJ2-7; D is unclear. This CDR3 has 15 amino acids. Trimming cost V 5 bases and J 0 bases, with 14 bases left between them. CDR1 MDHEN and CDR2 SYDVKM come from the germline V gene. The CDR3 nucleotides read TGTGCCAGCAGTCCCCCCTCCAGGAACTCCTACGAGCAGTACTTC. Amino acid sequence: CASSPPSRNSYEQYF.

In its sample, this clonotype was seen a few times. V is TRBV15 and J is TRBJ2-7; 7 bases agree with TRBD2. CDR3 length: 14 residues. V was pared by 0 bases and J by 3 bases, with 2 bases of the junction left unmatched. Germline V gene lookup returns CDR1 LNHNV and CDR2 YYDKDF (reference sequence). CDR3 amino acids: CATSRDRDYYEQYF. The CDR3 DNA is TGTGCCACCAGCAGAGATAGGGACTACTACGAGCAGTACTTC.

For this clonotype: A far larger clone differs by one base, so this is likely a read error. This chain links TRBV7-9 with TRBJ2-3; D is possibly TRBD2 (5 bases). The J call may be mistaken, given a closer DNA end match to TRBJ2-7. Germline CDR1 reads SEHNR; CDR2 reads FQNEAQ (reference sequence). This CDR3 contains 13 residues. The chain's CDR3 is CASSQDGTYEQYF. CDR3 DNA sequence: TGCGCCAGCAGCCAAGACGGGACCTACGAGCAGTACTTC.

This clonotype came up many times. The V and J genes are TRBV20-1 and TRBJ2-5; TRBD2 is a possible D gene (6 bases). The CDR3 consists of 15 residues. Trimming cost V 2 bases and J 0 bases, with 13 bases left between them. Germline V gene sequence: CDR1 DFQATT, CDR2 SNEGSKA (reference sequence). DNA for the CDR3: TGCAGTGCTAGAAATAGCGGAGGCTACCAAGAGACCCAGTACTTC. It translates to CSARNSGGYQETQYF.

This clonotype showed up many times. The V gene is TRBV12-3 or TRBV12-4, the J gene TRBJ2-2; perhaps TRBD1 as D (6 bases). The CDR3 has 20 residues. V was pared by 5 bases and J by 3 bases, with 28 bases between. Written as DNA, the CDR3 is TGTGCCAGCAGTCACTCTAGGGGGATCTTCTACCGGGCGGACACCGGGGAGCTGTTTTTT. Its translation is CASSHSRGIFYRADTGELFF.